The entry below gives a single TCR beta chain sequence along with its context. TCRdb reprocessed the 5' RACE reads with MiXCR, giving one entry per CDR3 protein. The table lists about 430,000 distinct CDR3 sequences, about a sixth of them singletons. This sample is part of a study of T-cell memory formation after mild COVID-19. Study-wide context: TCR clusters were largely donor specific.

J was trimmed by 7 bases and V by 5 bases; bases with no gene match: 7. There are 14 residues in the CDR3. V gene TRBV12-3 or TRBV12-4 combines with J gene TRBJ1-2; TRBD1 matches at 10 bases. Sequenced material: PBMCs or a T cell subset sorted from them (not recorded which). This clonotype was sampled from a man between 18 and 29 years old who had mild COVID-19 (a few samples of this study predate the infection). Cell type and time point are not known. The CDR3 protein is CASSPRQGAPGYTF. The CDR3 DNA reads TGTGCCAGCAGTCCCAGACAGGGGGCGCCTGGCTACACCTTC.